The source of this TCR beta chain is a study of OX40 agonist ivuxolimab in advanced cancers. Study context: Hepatocellular carcinoma, melanoma, renal cell or head and neck cancer affected the dose-escalation patients. Participants, 80% to 90% male, averaged approximately 65 years of age, ranging from roughly 23 to 90.

From germline, CDR1 is MDHEN and CDR2 SYDVKM. The CDR3 is made up of 15 amino acids. The V and J ends lost 6 bases and 1 base respectively, with 12 bases between them. To note about this clone: What it binds is unknown.

Produced via immunoSEQ multiplex PCR; TCRdb's table is partial and in-frame only. The sample lists tens of thousands of clones, around 93% occurring once. Regarding the study as a whole: CD4+ and CD8+ T cells in blood underwent clonal expansion by week 6 at 0.1 to 3.0 mg/kg.

This receptor was taken from an adult with an advanced solid tumor such as melanoma, head and neck, liver or kidney cancer. The chain has TRBV28 and TRBJ2-2; weak D call: TRBD2 (5 bases). Source: CD4+ or CD8+ T cells sorted from blood, taken in a trial of the OX40 agonist ivuxolimab. DNA for the CDR3: TGTGCCAGCAGCTCGGAGGTAGGGAACACCGGGGAGCTGTTTTTT. It encodes CASSSEVGNTGELFF. Supplemented by reference TRBV28 and TRBJ2-2, the full variable domain reads DVKVTQSSRYLVKRTGEKVFLECVQDMDHENMFWYRQDPGLGLRLIYFSYDVKMKEKGDIPEGYSVSREKKERFSLILESASTNQTSMYLCASSSEVGNTGELFFGEGSRLTVL.